Included here is one T cell receptor (beta chain) sequence, with context. No cognate antigen has been identified for it. This entry comes from a study of CXCR3-negative and CXCR3-positive naive CD8 T cells (dated by TCRdb to between 2018 and 2020). A note on the overall study: In total, 130 million to 150 million TRB reads were obtained, which works out to roughly 1.5 +/- 0.3 million reads per library. Diversity and physicochemical repertoire analyses were performed on about a dozen donors pooled from two independent experiments. For the TRBV-TRBJ cluster analysis, the naive subsets came from 5 or 6 donors, while the memory cells came from 3 donors. Study-wide conclusions, independent of this receptor: Because CXCR3 expression was partially decreased after cryopreservation, freshly isolated PBMCs were used for most assays. Because surface CD5, which is linked to self-reactivity in mice, was comparable between the naive subsets, TCR interaction strength was also inferred from the physicochemical properties of TRB CDR3s. TRB CDR3s from CXCR3-positive naive cells showed higher hydrophobicity (lower Kidera factor 4), lower energy, and higher strength and volume indices than CXCR3-negative naive cells. Similar TRBV-TRBJ usage was shown by naive CXCR3-negative and CXCR3-positive cells from the same donor, whereas distinct patterns were shown by memory cells. Both naive subsets had comparably high repertoire diversity, while memory CD8+ T cells had much lower repertoire diversity.

Each CD8+ T cell subset was flow-sorted in triplicate, with about 320,000 cells per subset placed directly into RLT lysis buffer. Naive CD8+ T cells were defined stringently as CD45RO-CCR7+CD27+CD95- to exclude memory contaminants. Using standard density gradient centrifugation, peripheral blood mononuclear cells were isolated from buffy coats. A FACSAria III was used to flow-sort naive CD8+ T cells into CXCR3-negative and CXCR3-positive populations. An RNeasy Mini Kit was used to extract total RNA from the sorted cells. CDR3 length: 16 amino acids, cysteine to phenylalanine. There is no recorded DNA. The germline V gene (reference sequence) supplies CDR1 PRHDT and CDR2 FYEKMQ. TCRdb records NextSeq 550 as the sequencer. The Human TCR Profiling Kit (MiLaboratory) was used to make UMI-labeled 5' RACE TRB cDNA libraries. cDNA synthesis used the entire amount of extracted RNA, and PCR amplification then used the entire amount of cDNA produced. Libraries were prepared in parallel using an identical number of PCR cycles. The original methods were these. With a minimum of two reads required per UMI, MIGEC and MiXCR pulled out about 50,000 +/- 10,000 unique UMI-labeled TRB cDNA molecules from each library. On average, roughly 40,000 +/- 10,000 functional in-frame TRB CDR3 nucleotide clonotypes lacking stop codons were found per library. After downsampling to 5000 UMI-labeled TRB molecules per sample, diversity metrics, including normalized Shannon-Wiener and Chao1, were computed in VDJtools. VDJtools was used to calculate clonotype-size-weighted physicochemical properties of the central five CDR3 residues, namely interaction energy, strength, volume and Kidera factor 4. One entry per CDR3 protein sequence results from the TCRdb reprocessing of the reads, with DNA left out. These V and J calls are TCRdb output, not the study's own analysis. This sample's records show some 130,000 distinct CDR3 sequences. Roughly 0.59% of the sample is held by the ten biggest clonotypes.

The sequence is built from TRBV13 and TRBJ2-4; TCRdb's D call of TRBD1 is untestable without DNA. The sequence derives from a human donor in good health. Some clones in this sample may be carry-over from other donors' samples. Sequenced sample: naive CXCR3+ CD8+ T cells from blood. Reading the label with the study, this specimen's cell subset or site is: CD45RO-CCR7+CD27+CD95- naive CD8+ T cells expressing CXCR3 (TNR3+). The CDR3 protein: CASSDRGGLAKNIQYF.